These 27 T cell receptor beta chains were all obtained from the same sample, sequenced in a study of healthy donors' naive CD4 and CD8 T cells. A linear amplification protocol produced the TCR libraries from around 500 ng of total RNA. TCRdb re-derived calls from the reads in MiXCR, one entry per CDR3 protein. The sample records approximately 180,000 distinct CDR3 sequences, around 70% being singletons. The sequencing input was naive CD4+ and CD8+ T cells sorted from blood, pooled from several donors. The receptors originated from a pool of human donors in good health; the sample pools cells from several healthy donors.

The chain is built from TRBV12-3 or TRBV12-4 and TRBJ1-5; 8 positions agree with TRBD1. The CDR3 is 13 amino acids. J lost 6 bases, V lost 6 bases, and 4 bases had no gene match. DNA for the CDR3: TGTGCCAGCAGACAACAGGGGGTTCAGCCCCAGCATTTT. It specifies CASRQQGVQPQHF.

This chain connects TRBV19 to TRBJ1-1; D is ambiguous. This CDR3 has 14 residues. V lost 3 bases to trimming and J lost 0 bases, with 8 bases between them. Germline V gene sequence: CDR1 LNHDA, CDR2 SQIVND (reference sequence). The CDR3: CASSMGPLNTEAFF. CDR3 DNA sequence: TGTGCCAGTAGTATGGGTCCGTTGAACACTGAAGCTTTCTTT.

The rearrangement uses TRBV27 and TRBJ1-5; D is perhaps TRBD1 (5 bases). The germline V gene has CDR1 MNHEY and CDR2 SMNVEV (reference sequence). The CDR3 loop spans 14 amino acids. Trimming removed 10 bases at V and 0 bases at J, with 13 bases between. This chain's CDR3 is CATRGPISNQPQHF. As DNA, the CDR3 is TGTGCCACCCGGGGACCCATTAGCAATCAGCCCCAGCATTTT.

V gene TRBV18 combines with J gene TRBJ2-7; 7 bases map to TRBD1. The CDR3 is 13 residues long. The germline V gene has CDR1 KGHSH and CDR2 LQKENI. The J segment lost 3 bases and the V segment lost 4 bases, leaving 3 bases of the junction unmatched. DNA for the CDR3: TGTGCCAGCTCACGGGACAGATACTACGAGCAGTACTTC. It encodes CASSRDRYYEQYF.

The chain joins TRBV19 to TRBJ1-5; D is perhaps TRBD1 (5 bases). V lost 11 bases to trimming and J lost 3 bases, with 20 bases between them. Germline-derived CDR1 and CDR2 are LNHDA and SQIVND (reference sequence). The CDR3 contains 15 residues. CDR3 sequence reads: CAVNDRDGYNQPQHF. The CDR3, as DNA: TGTGCCGTGAACGACCGGGACGGATACAATCAGCCCCAGCATTTT. Combining the CDR3 with reference TRBV19 and TRBJ1-5 gives the whole variable domain DGGITQSPKYLFRKEGQNVTLSCEQNLNHDAMYWYRQDPGQGLRLIYYSQIVNDFQKGDIAEGYSVSREKKESFPLTVTSAQKNPTAFYLCAVNDRDGYNQPQHFGDGTRLSIL.

In this sample, this clonotype turned up once. The chain carries TRBV29-1 and TRBJ2-3; a weak D match, TRBD1 (6 bases). V lost 1 base and J 4 bases, leaving 15 bases between the germline ends. CDR3 length equals 15 residues. The germline V gene has CDR1 SQVTM and CDR2 ANQGSEA. The DNA of the CDR3 is TGCAGCGTTGAAGGGACAGAGGCCCTCTCAGATACGCAGTATTTT. Its protein is CSVEGTEALSDTQYF.

CDR3 sequence: CAWSGGGTYEQYF. The CDR3 coding sequence is TGTGCCTGGAGTGGAGGGGGGACCTACGAGCAGTACTTC. The chain recombines TRBV30 with TRBJ2-7; TRBD1 or TRBD2 may be the D gene (6 bases each). CDR3 length: 13 amino acids. CDR1 GTSNPN and CDR2 SVGIG come from the germline V gene (reference sequence). Between the trimmed V and J ends, which lost 1 base and 2 bases, there was a span of 9 bases.

About this clonotype: One end of the junction varies from germline; a read error may be responsible. The rearrangement links TRBV6-5 to TRBJ2-2, with D perhaps matching TRBD2 (6 bases). Germline V CDR1 and CDR2: MNHEY, SVGAGI. The CDR3 contains 12 residues. The CDR3, as DNA: TGTGCCAGCAGTTATTACACCGGGGGGCTGTTTTTT. This codes for CASSYYTGGLFF.

The chain combines TRBV29-1 with TRBJ1-5, with a possible D match to TRBD1 (5 bases). Trimming left V 7 bases short and J 6 bases short, with 13 bases between. The CDR3 loop spans 12 amino acids. Per the germline V gene, CDR1 is SQVTM and CDR2 is ANQGSEA. The DNA for the CDR3 is TGCAGCGGAGGGGAGGGGTGTCAGCCCCAGCATTTT. The encoded protein is CSGGEGCQPQHF. The entire variable domain, with the rest obtained from reference TRBV29-1 and TRBJ1-5, is as follows: SAVISQKPSRDICQRGTSLTIQCQVDSQVTMMFWYRQQPGQSLTLIATANQGSEATYESGFVIDKFPISRPNLTFSTLTVSNMSPEDSSIYLCSGGEGCQPQHFGDGTRLSIL.

The rearrangement uses TRBV27 and TRBJ1-1; a weak D match, TRBD1 (5 bases). Germline CDR1 reads MNHEY; CDR2 reads SMNVEV (reference sequence). With 8 bases removed from V and 0 bases from J, the gap between germline ends came to 10 bases. This CDR3 spans 13 amino acids. CDR3 residues: CASGQTVNTEAFF. The CDR3 DNA is TGTGCCAGCGGTCAGACAGTGAACACTGAAGCTTTCTTT.

The genes are TRBV5-1 and TRBJ2-6; D is ambiguous. Germline loops: CDR1 SGHRS, CDR2 YFSETQ. The CDR3 has 13 residues. V lost 4 bases to trimming and J lost 4 bases, with 6 bases between them. CDR3 residues: CASSPQGANVLTF. For the CDR3, the DNA is TGCGCCAGCAGCCCTCAGGGGGCCAACGTCCTGACTTTC.

The chain combines TRBV11-2 with TRBJ1-1; tentatively, D is TRBD1 (6 bases). The V gene's germline CDR1 is SGHAT and CDR2 FQNNGV. V was pared by 7 bases and J by 5 bases, with 14 bases between. This CDR3 spans 13 amino acids. The CDR3 nucleotides read TGTGCCAGCAAGGTCTCAGGGGAGACTGAAGCTTTCTTT. Amino acids: CASKVSGETEAFF.

The rearrangement uses TRBV5-4 and TRBJ2-3; TRBD2 aligns across 7 bases. The length of the CDR3 is 16 residues. Germline CDR1 reads SGHNT; CDR2 reads YYREEE (reference sequence). The V segment lost 5 bases and the J segment 2 bases; nucleotides outside the gene matches: 11. CDR3 nucleotides: TGTGCCAGCAGAATTGCCGGGAGGACTTACACAGATACGCAGTATTTT. Translated, it gives CASRIAGRTYTDTQYF.

To note about this clonotype: An end of the junction does not agree with germline; a read error may underlie this. V usage is TRBV6-4 and J usage is TRBJ1-4, with 8 bases identical to TRBD1. Germline values: CDR1 MRHNA, CDR2 SNTAGT. The CDR3 spans 14 residues. The CDR3 reads CAGSADRGSVKLFF. The DNA of the CDR3 is TGTGCCGGCAGCGCCGACAGGGGAAGCGTAAAACTGTTTTTT.

The chain links TRBV5-4 to TRBJ2-7; 7 nucleotides line up with TRBD1. Germline V gene data show CDR1 as SGHNT and CDR2 as YYREEE (reference sequence). CDR3 length: 14 amino acids. V dropped 4 bases and J dropped 3; count of bases not matched to a gene: 7. This CDR3 is CASSPEDRFYEQYF. The CDR3 nucleotides read TGTGCCAGCAGCCCCGAGGACAGGTTCTACGAGCAGTACTTC.

The chain is built from TRBV6-6 and TRBJ1-1; D gene unclear. Germline CDR1 MNHNY, CDR2 SVGAGI (reference sequence). The V and J ends lost 1 base and 0 bases respectively, with 6 bases between them. The CDR3 consists of 14 residues. The CDR3 nucleotides read TGTGCCAGCAGTTACTATAACATGAACACTGAAGCTTTCTTT. Protein: CASSYYNMNTEAFF.

A note on this clonotype: Germline is not matched at one junction end, which may reflect a read error. The chain carries TRBV19 and TRBJ1-1, with D tentatively TRBD1 (6 bases). The CDR3 loop spans 10 amino acids. Germline V gives CDR1 LNHDA, CDR2 SQIVND (reference sequence). CDR3 DNA sequence: TGTGCCACCAGGGACACCGAAGCTTTCTTT. Protein sequence: CATRDTEAFF.

The J gene is TRBJ2-3, the V gene TRBV20-1; 9 bases agree with TRBD2. Trimming cost V 6 bases and J 5 bases; bases outside gene matches: 12. The CDR3 runs 15 residues. Germline V gene data show CDR1 as DFQATT and CDR2 as SNEGSKA (reference sequence). This chain's CDR3 is CSAPLAGDWVDTQYF. The CDR3 region has the DNA TGCAGTGCCCCATTAGCGGGAGACTGGGTAGATACGCAGTATTTT.

J is TRBJ2-7 and V is TRBV19; maybe TRBD1 (5 bases). The V and J ends lost 5 bases and 6 bases respectively, with 8 bases between them. Germline CDR1 is LNHDA and CDR2 is SQIVND (reference sequence). CDR3 length equals 11 residues. The CDR3 DNA is TGTGCCAGTAGTCTGGGGCGCGAGCAGTACTTC. Amino acid sequence: CASSLGREQYF.

The J gene is TRBJ2-5, the V gene TRBV6-5; TRBD2 matches 8 bases. Trimming at V came to 5 bases and at J to 2 bases, leaving 7 bases not matched to a gene. The CDR3 length is 15 residues. CDR1 and CDR2 (germline): MNHEY, SVGAGI. For the CDR3, the DNA is TGTGCCAGCAGTCCTAGACTAGCGCTACAAGAGACCCAGTACTTC. Protein sequence: CASSPRLALQETQYF.

This clonotype showed up just once. This chain links TRBV19 with TRBJ2-1; tentatively, D is TRBD2 (5 bases). The V gene's germline CDR1 is LNHDA and CDR2 SQIVND (reference sequence). V was trimmed by 3 bases and J by 9 bases, leaving 6 bases between them. The CDR3 is 11 residues long. CDR3 DNA sequence: TGTGCCAGTAGTATGGGGAGTGAGCAGTTCTTC. Translated: CASSMGSEQFF.

This clonotype was counted only a few times. V and J are TRBV4-3 and TRBJ1-2, with D maybe TRBD1 (5 bases). Germline-derived CDR1 and CDR2 are LGHNA and YSLEER. The V gene lost 0 bases and the J gene lost 5 bases, with 16 bases spanning the gap. CDR3 length: 16 amino acids. CDR3 residues: CASSQDRGTRGYGYTF. The DNA for the CDR3 is TGCGCCAGCAGCCAAGATCGGGGGACGAGAGGATATGGCTACACCTTC.

This clonotype has at least ten counts. The chain uses TRBV12-3 or TRBV12-4 and TRBJ2-3; D remains ambiguous. This CDR3 is 12 amino acids long. Trimming took 5 bases from V and 10 from J, leaving 13 bases between them. Written as DNA, the CDR3 is TGTGCCAGCAGTCCCGCGCTCGACGCGCAGTATTTT. Amino acid sequence: CASSPALDAQYF.

The V call is TRBV12-3 or TRBV12-4, the J call TRBJ1-5; D is possibly TRBD1 (6 bases). V dropped 3 bases and J dropped 3 bases, with 12 bases sitting between them. The CDR3 spans 15 residues. The CDR3 DNA reads as TGTGCCAGCAGTTTCGGACAGCTTCACAATCAGCCCCAGCATTTT. Translating gives CASSFGQLHNQPQHF.

The chain recombines TRBV4-3 with TRBJ2-4; D gene uncertain. Germline V CDR1 and CDR2: LGHNA, YSLEER. V was trimmed by 0 bases and J by 4 bases, leaving 7 bases between them. The length of the CDR3 is 14 residues. The chain's CDR3 is CASSQEGQKNIQYF. The CDR3 region has the DNA TGCGCCAGCAGCCAAGAAGGGCAGAAAAACATTCAGTACTTC.

The V gene is TRBV29-1, the J gene TRBJ2-5; D perhaps matches TRBD1 (5 bases). The CDR3 runs 13 residues. In germline, CDR1 is SQVTM, CDR2 ANQGSEA. V gave up 0 bases and J gave up 5 bases, with 10 bases separating them. The CDR3, as DNA: TGCAGCGTTGAAGATTGGGGCGTTGAGACCCAGTACTTC. Residues: CSVEDWGVETQYF.

The sample holds a few counts of this clonotype. The CDR3 DNA is TGTGCCAGTAGTCTCAAGTGGACTGGCTCCTACGAGCAGTACTTC. It is translated as CASSLKWTGSYEQYF. This sequence joins TRBV19 and TRBJ2-7; maybe TRBD2 (5 bases). Between the trimmed V and J ends, which lost 5 bases and 0 bases, there was a span of 14 bases. The CDR3 spans 15 residues. The V gene's germline CDR1 is LNHDA and CDR2 SQIVND (reference sequence).